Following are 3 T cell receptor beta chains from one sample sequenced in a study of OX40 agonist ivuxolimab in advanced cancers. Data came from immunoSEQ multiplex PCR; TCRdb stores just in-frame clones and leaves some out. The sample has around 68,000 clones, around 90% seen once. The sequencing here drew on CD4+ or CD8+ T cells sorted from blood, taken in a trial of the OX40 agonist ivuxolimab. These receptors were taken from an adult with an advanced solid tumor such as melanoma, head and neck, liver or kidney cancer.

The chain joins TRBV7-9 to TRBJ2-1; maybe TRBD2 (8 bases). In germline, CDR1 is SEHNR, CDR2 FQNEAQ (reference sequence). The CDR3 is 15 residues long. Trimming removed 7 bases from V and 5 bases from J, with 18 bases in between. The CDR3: CASKGAGGFHNEQFF. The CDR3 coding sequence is TGTGCCAGCAAGGGGGCGGGGGGATTCCACAATGAGCAGTTCTTC.

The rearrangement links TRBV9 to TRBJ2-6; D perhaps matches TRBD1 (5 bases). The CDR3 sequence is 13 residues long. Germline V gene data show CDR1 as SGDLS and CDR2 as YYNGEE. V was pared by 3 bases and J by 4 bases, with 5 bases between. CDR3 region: CASSGQGANVLTF. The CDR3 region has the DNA TGTGCCAGCAGCGGACAGGGGGCCAACGTCCTGACTTTC.

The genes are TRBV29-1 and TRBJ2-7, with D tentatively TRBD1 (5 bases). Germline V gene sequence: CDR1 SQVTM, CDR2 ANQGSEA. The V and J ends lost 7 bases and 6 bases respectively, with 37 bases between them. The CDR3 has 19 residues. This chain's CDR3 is CSATDRELSPRVPLLEQYF. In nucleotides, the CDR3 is TGCAGCGCCACAGACAGAGAACTATCTCCGCGTGTACCACTACTCGAGCAGTACTTC.